These 6 T cell receptor beta chains were all obtained from the same sample, sequenced in a study of T cell responses to AZD1222 COVID-19 vaccine. Sequencing used immunoSEQ multiplex PCR; TCRdb keeps in-frame clones, though not all of them. The sample gives 130,000 to 150,000 clones, 75% to 95% of which show up once; 2.8% is in the top ten. This material consisted of peripheral blood, taken on day 0 of MenACWY control vaccination. These receptors were collected from an adult in good health.

This chain joins TRBV14 and TRBJ1-3; perhaps TRBD1 as D (5 bases). CDR3 length equals 17 residues. The V gene's germline CDR1 is SGHDN and CDR2 FVKESK. Trimming took 3 bases from V and 0 from J, leaving 15 bases between them. The CDR3, as DNA: TGTGCCAGCAGCCAGGACCCGGGACCCCTCTCTGGAAACACCATATATTTT. Protein product: CASSQDPGPLSGNTIYF.

This chain links TRBV5-8 with TRBJ2-1; D gene unclear. Germline CDR1 reads SGHTS; CDR2 reads YDEGEE. The CDR3 is 14 amino acids. The ends were cut back, 6 bases at V and 4 bases at J, with 14 bases in the middle. The CDR3 loop is CASIHGGSYNEQFF. As DNA, the CDR3 is TGTGCCAGCATCCACGGCGGTTCTTACAATGAGCAGTTCTTC.

In this sample, this clone turned up a few times. In DNA form, the CDR3 reads TGTGCCAGCAGTTTAAGGCAGATCACTGAAGCTTTCTTT. This gives the protein CASSLRQITEAFF. The rearrangement uses TRBV12-3 or TRBV12-4 and TRBJ1-1; D uncertain. Trimming removed 2 bases from V and 4 bases from J, with 8 bases in between. The CDR3 covers 13 residues.

In nucleotides, the CDR3 is TGTGCCAGCAGAGACAGGGGAGTTTCACCCCTCCACTTT. Its translation is CASRDRGVSPLHF. The chain combines TRBV28 with TRBJ1-6; 8 nucleotides line up with TRBD1. Germline V gene lookup returns CDR1 MDHEN and CDR2 SYDVKM. The CDR3 sequence is 13 residues long. The V segment lost 6 bases and the J segment 9 bases; nucleotides outside the gene matches: 4.

The chain employs TRBV7-2 and TRBJ2-7; TRBD1 matches 12 bases. The J segment lost 7 bases and the V segment lost 5 bases, leaving 9 bases of the junction unmatched. CDR1 and CDR2 (germline): SGHTA, FQGNSA. The CDR3 is made up of 15 amino acids. CDR3 residues: CASSTRDRGPGEQYF. Here the CDR3 DNA reads TGTGCCAGCAGCACACGGGACAGGGGGCCGGGGGAGCAGTACTTC.

This clone was seen more than once but under ten times. V gene TRBV10-1 combines with J gene TRBJ2-5; no clear D gene. The V and J ends lost 0 bases and 1 base respectively, with 9 bases between them. The CDR3 loop spans 15 amino acids. Germline V gives CDR1 WNHNN, CDR2 SYGVQD (reference sequence). CDR3 sequence: CASSESRSLQETQYF. CDR3 coding DNA: TGCGCCAGCAGTGAGTCGAGGAGCCTCCAAGAGACCCAGTACTTC.